The rows below give T cell receptor beta chains drawn from one sample of a study of regulatory T cells in long-lasting Graves disease. TCRdb used MiXCR to reprocess the multiplex PCR reads, holding one entry per CDR3 protein. Of a few hundred thousand distinct CDR3 sequences in the sample, about a sixth were seen once. This sample was also put to use in a study of T cells in Graves' hyperthyroidism and ophthalmopathy.

The material was peripheral blood mononuclear cells (PBMCs), obtained at new diagnosis, from a patient treated with antithyroid drugs. The receptors stem from a woman aged 18-35 years with Graves disease. Both conserved end residues are part of each CDR3. D genes are given only for firm matches. Clone size is given for some rows only: seen once, a few or many times, or a class if the clone is expanded.

abundance: many
d_gene: TRBD2
v_gene: TRBV20-1
j_gene: TRBJ2-7
CDR3aa: CSARARTSGTYEQYF
CDR3nt: TGCAGTGCTAGAGCCCGGACTAGCGGCACCTACGAGCAGTACTTC

abundance: -
d_gene: TRBD2
v_gene: TRBV7-8
j_gene: TRBJ2-1
CDR3aa: CASSPGTSGDPLNEQFF
CDR3nt: TGTGCCAGCAGCCCAGGGACTAGCGGAGACCCTTTGAATGAGCAGTTCTTC

abundance: medium-sized
d_gene: -
v_gene: TRBV7-3
j_gene: TRBJ2-1
CDR3aa: CASSLGPTSYNEQFF
CDR3nt: TGTGCCAGCAGCTTAGGCCCTACCTCCTACAATGAGCAGTTCTTC

abundance: -
d_gene: -
v_gene: TRBV4-1
j_gene: TRBJ1-4
CDR3aa: CASSQVGRRPNEKLFF
CDR3nt: TGCGCCAGCAGCCAAGTCGGCCGGCGGCCTAATGAAAAACTGTTTTTT

abundance: many
d_gene: -
v_gene: TRBV18
j_gene: TRBJ2-1
CDR3aa: CASSPPLNEQFF
CDR3nt: TGTGCCAGCTCACCACCCCTTAATGAGCAGTTCTTC

abundance: many
d_gene: -
v_gene: TRBV2
j_gene: TRBJ2-5
CDR3aa: CASRGETQYF
CDR3nt: TGTGCCAGCAGGGGGGAGACCCAGTACTTC

abundance: few
d_gene: TRBD1
v_gene: TRBV5-1
j_gene: TRBJ2-3
CDR3aa: CASSLEGTGYAEDTQYF
CDR3nt: TGCGCCAGCAGCTTGGAAGGGACAGGGTATGCGGAAGATACGCAGTATTTT

abundance: -
d_gene: -
v_gene: TRBV5-1
j_gene: TRBJ1-2
CDR3aa: CASSVRDNSNYGYTF
CDR3nt: TGCGCCAGCAGCGTCCGGGATAACTCTAACTATGGCTACACCTTC

abundance: -
d_gene: TRBD1
v_gene: TRBV27
j_gene: TRBJ2-1
CDR3aa: CASHNLDRGLAYNEQFF
CDR3nt: TGTGCCAGCCACAATTTAGACAGGGGGCTGGCATACAATGAGCAGTTCTTC

abundance: many
d_gene: -
v_gene: TRBV20-1
j_gene: TRBJ2-7
CDR3aa: CSAYRDTAYEQYF
CDR3nt: TGCAGTGCTTACCGGGACACCGCCTACGAGCAGTACTTC

abundance: many
d_gene: -
v_gene: TRBV5-1
j_gene: TRBJ2-7
CDR3aa: CASSLADPSYEQYF
CDR3nt: TGCGCCAGCAGCTTGGCGGACCCGTCCTACGAGCAGTACTTC

abundance: few
d_gene: -
v_gene: TRBV6-1
j_gene: TRBJ2-3
CDR3aa: CASSEFAVPDTQYF
CDR3nt: TGTGCCAGCAGTGAATTCGCGGTGCCAGATACGCAGTATTTT

abundance: many
d_gene: -
v_gene: TRBV12-3/TRBV12-4
j_gene: TRBJ2-3
CDR3aa: CASANDRTDTQYF
CDR3nt: TGTGCCAGCGCCAACGACCGCACAGATACGCAGTATTTT

abundance: many
d_gene: TRBD1
v_gene: TRBV18
j_gene: TRBJ1-1
CDR3aa: CASSPGTGGLGAFF
CDR3nt: TGTGCCAGCTCACCAGGGACAGGGGGCCTCGGAGCTTTCTTT

abundance: -
d_gene: -
v_gene: TRBV11-2
j_gene: TRBJ1-6
CDR3aa: CASSPHVWYNSPLHF
CDR3nt: TGTGCCAGCAGCCCACACGTCTGGTATAATTCACCCCTCCACTTT

abundance: many
d_gene: -
v_gene: TRBV28
j_gene: TRBJ1-1
CDR3aa: CASSLLSGNTEAFF
CDR3nt: TGTGCCAGCAGTTTGCTTTCGGGGAACACTGAAGCTTTCTTT

abundance: many
d_gene: TRBD1
v_gene: TRBV28
j_gene: TRBJ2-1
CDR3aa: CASSWDRGGPYNEQFF
CDR3nt: TGTGCCAGCAGTTGGGACAGGGGGGGTCCCTACAATGAGCAGTTCTTC

abundance: -
d_gene: -
v_gene: TRBV20-1
j_gene: TRBJ1-2
CDR3aa: CSASPTGGYTF
CDR3nt: TGCAGTGCTAGCCCAACGGGTGGCTACACCTTC

abundance: many
d_gene: TRBD1
v_gene: TRBV24-1
j_gene: TRBJ1-5
CDR3aa: CATSSDRGQANQPQHF
CDR3nt: TGTGCCACCAGTTCTGACCGGGGACAGGCTAATCAGCCCCAGCATTTT

abundance: few
d_gene: TRBD2
v_gene: TRBV27
j_gene: TRBJ2-4
CDR3aa: CASSGAGGPLAKNIQYF
CDR3nt: TGTGCCAGCTCCGGAGCGGGAGGGCCATTAGCCAAAAACATTCAGTACTTC

abundance: once
d_gene: -
v_gene: TRBV30
j_gene: TRBJ2-2
CDR3aa: CAWTAGELFF
CDR3nt: TGTGCCTGGACCGCCGGGGAGCTGTTTTTT

abundance: few
d_gene: -
v_gene: TRBV7-9
j_gene: TRBJ1-4
CDR3aa: CASNRPTDSNEKLFF
CDR3nt: TGTGCCAGCAACCGCCCGACAGACTCTAATGAAAAACTGTTTTTT

abundance: -
d_gene: -
v_gene: TRBV30
j_gene: TRBJ1-3
CDR3aa: CAWRDSSGNTIYF
CDR3nt: TGTGCCTGGAGGGACAGTTCTGGAAACACCATATATTTT

abundance: many
d_gene: TRBD1
v_gene: TRBV11-2
j_gene: TRBJ1-2
CDR3aa: CASSLIAGGGFYGYTF
CDR3nt: TGTGCCAGCAGCTTAATAGCAGGGGGCGGTTTTTACGGCTACACCTTC

abundance: many
d_gene: TRBD1
v_gene: TRBV6-2/TRBV6-3
j_gene: TRBJ2-5
CDR3aa: CASRLQGSDETQYF
CDR3nt: TGTGCCAGCAGATTACAGGGGAGTGACGAGACCCAGTACTTC

abundance: many
d_gene: -
v_gene: TRBV6-1
j_gene: TRBJ1-2
CDR3aa: CASSEPGGSYGYTF
CDR3nt: TGTGCCAGCAGTGAACCGGGGGGCAGCTATGGCTACACCTTC

abundance: many
d_gene: TRBD1
v_gene: TRBV3-1
j_gene: TRBJ2-5
CDR3aa: CASSQDTRFRTGGLEETQYF
CDR3nt: TGTGCCAGCAGCCAAGATACTCGATTCCGGACAGGGGGCTTAGAGGAGACCCAGTACTTC

abundance: many
d_gene: -
v_gene: TRBV5-6
j_gene: TRBJ2-7
CDR3aa: CASSHPHSYEQYF
CDR3nt: TGTGCCAGCAGCCACCCTCACTCCTACGAGCAGTACTTC

abundance: few
d_gene: TRBD2
v_gene: TRBV5-4
j_gene: TRBJ2-1
CDR3aa: CASSVGLAESNEQFF
CDR3nt: TGTGCCAGCAGCGTGGGACTAGCGGAATCCAATGAGCAGTTCTTC

abundance: -
d_gene: -
v_gene: TRBV19
j_gene: TRBJ1-1
CDR3aa: CASSWTNTEAFF
CDR3nt: TGTGCCAGTAGTTGGACGAACACTGAAGCTTTCTTT

abundance: -
d_gene: -
v_gene: TRBV5-1
j_gene: TRBJ1-1
CDR3aa: CASSLVRGNTEAFF
CDR3nt: TGCGCCAGCAGCTTGGTAAGGGGTAATACTGAAGCTTTCTTT

abundance: -
d_gene: -
v_gene: TRBV5-1
j_gene: TRBJ1-1
CDR3aa: CASSLATATEAFF
CDR3nt: TGCGCCAGCAGCTTGGCTACGGCGACTGAAGCTTTCTTT

abundance: -
d_gene: TRBD1
v_gene: TRBV5-1
j_gene: TRBJ2-7
CDR3aa: CASSSAPGQGTYEQYF
CDR3nt: TGCGCCAGCAGCTCCGCACCGGGACAGGGAACCTACGAGCAGTACTTC

abundance: -
d_gene: -
v_gene: TRBV20-1
j_gene: TRBJ1-2
CDR3aa: CSASGSINYGYTF
CDR3nt: TGCAGTGCTAGTGGGTCGATTAACTATGGCTACACCTTC

abundance: few
d_gene: TRBD1
v_gene: TRBV20-1
j_gene: TRBJ1-2
CDR3aa: CSARSGRTGPGVYGYTF
CDR3nt: TGCAGTGCTAGATCGGGAAGGACAGGCCCGGGAGTCTATGGCTACACCTTC

abundance: many
d_gene: TRBD2
v_gene: TRBV27
j_gene: TRBJ2-2
CDR3aa: CASSLIRLAGLRNTGELFF
CDR3nt: TGTGCCAGCAGTTTAATTCGGCTAGCGGGACTAAGAAACACCGGGGAGCTGTTTTTT

abundance: many
d_gene: -
v_gene: TRBV29-1
j_gene: TRBJ1-1
CDR3aa: CSVGGSDNMNTEAFF
CDR3nt: TGCAGCGTTGGGGGTTCAGACAACATGAACACTGAAGCTTTCTTT

abundance: many
d_gene: TRBD2
v_gene: TRBV3-1
j_gene: TRBJ2-1
CDR3aa: CASSQGLAGATYNEQFF
CDR3nt: TGTGCCAGCAGCCAAGGGCTAGCGGGGGCCACCTACAATGAGCAGTTCTTC

abundance: -
d_gene: TRBD1
v_gene: TRBV2
j_gene: TRBJ1-2
CDR3aa: CASTAGTGENYGYTF
CDR3nt: TGTGCCAGCACCGCCGGGACAGGGGAAAACTATGGCTACACCTTC

abundance: few
d_gene: -
v_gene: TRBV24-1
j_gene: TRBJ1-1
CDR3aa: CATSLSGGVAFF
CDR3nt: TGTGCCACCAGTCTTAGCGGGGGGGTGGCTTTCTTT

abundance: -
d_gene: -
v_gene: TRBV19
j_gene: TRBJ1-1
CDR3aa: CASSLRGPLGTEAFF
CDR3nt: TGTGCCAGTAGTCTCCGGGGGCCACTGGGCACTGAAGCTTTCTTT

abundance: -
d_gene: -
v_gene: TRBV20-1
j_gene: TRBJ1-5
CDR3aa: CSAIQGCNSNQPQHF
CDR3nt: TGCAGTGCTATACAGGGTTGTAATAGCAATCAGCCCCAGCATTTT

abundance: few
d_gene: -
v_gene: TRBV4-1
j_gene: TRBJ2-1
CDR3aa: CASSRGVLASSYNEQFF
CDR3nt: TGCGCCAGCAGCAGGGGGGTACTAGCCTCCAGCTACAATGAGCAGTTCTTC

abundance: many
d_gene: TRBD2
v_gene: TRBV11-2
j_gene: TRBJ2-5
CDR3aa: CASMGLAGRKETQYF
CDR3nt: TGTGCCAGCATGGGACTAGCGGGAAGAAAAGAGACCCAGTACTTC

abundance: many
d_gene: TRBD2
v_gene: TRBV3-1
j_gene: TRBJ2-3
CDR3aa: CASSRLAGATDTQYF
CDR3nt: TGTGCCAGCAGCCGACTAGCGGGAGCAACAGATACGCAGTATTTT

abundance: many
d_gene: -
v_gene: TRBV7-2
j_gene: TRBJ1-4
CDR3aa: CASSLRPNEKLFF
CDR3nt: TGTGCCAGCAGCTTAAGACCCAATGAAAAACTGTTTTTT

abundance: few
d_gene: TRBD2
v_gene: TRBV15
j_gene: TRBJ2-1
CDR3aa: CATSRGTSGTYNEQFF
CDR3nt: TGTGCCACCAGCAGAGGGACTAGCGGGACCTACAATGAGCAGTTCTTC

abundance: many
d_gene: -
v_gene: TRBV2
j_gene: TRBJ1-2
CDR3aa: CASSEARSRNYGYTF
CDR3nt: TGTGCCAGCAGTGAAGCAAGGTCAAGGAACTATGGCTACACCTTC

abundance: many
d_gene: -
v_gene: TRBV20-1
j_gene: TRBJ2-7
CDR3aa: CSAPRNLQTYEQYF
CDR3nt: TGCAGTGCTCCTCGGAACCTCCAGACCTACGAGCAGTACTTC

abundance: many
d_gene: TRBD1
v_gene: TRBV5-1
j_gene: TRBJ1-1
CDR3aa: CASSSGTGGTEAFF
CDR3nt: TGCGCCAGCAGCTCCGGGACAGGGGGAACTGAAGCTTTCTTT

abundance: many
d_gene: -
v_gene: TRBV27
j_gene: TRBJ2-7
CDR3aa: CASSLDKAYEQYF
CDR3nt: TGTGCCAGCAGCTTGGATAAGGCTTACGAGCAGTACTTC

abundance: few
d_gene: -
v_gene: TRBV5-4
j_gene: TRBJ2-1
CDR3aa: CASSLVGRNNEQFF
CDR3nt: TGTGCCAGCAGCTTGGTTGGCAGGAACAATGAGCAGTTCTTC

abundance: many
d_gene: -
v_gene: TRBV27
j_gene: TRBJ2-1
CDR3aa: CASSLFGDEQFF
CDR3nt: TGTGCCAGCAGTTTATTCGGCGATGAGCAGTTCTTC

abundance: many
d_gene: TRBD1
v_gene: TRBV5-1
j_gene: TRBJ1-1
CDR3aa: CASSLDPGTEYEAFF
CDR3nt: TGCGCCAGCAGCTTGGACCCCGGGACAGAGTACGAAGCTTTCTTT

abundance: few
d_gene: -
v_gene: TRBV28
j_gene: TRBJ1-3
CDR3aa: CASPSVIGSGNTIYF
CDR3nt: TGTGCCAGCCCTTCTGTAATCGGCTCTGGAAACACCATATATTTT

abundance: many
d_gene: -
v_gene: TRBV19
j_gene: TRBJ1-1
CDR3aa: CASSILSGSEAFF
CDR3nt: TGTGCCAGTAGTATCCTTTCTGGGAGTGAAGCTTTCTTT

abundance: -
d_gene: -
v_gene: TRBV3-1
j_gene: TRBJ2-7
CDR3aa: CASSQDSRVYEQYF
CDR3nt: TGTGCCAGCAGCCAAGACTCGCGGGTCTACGAGCAGTACTTC